Listed below are T cell receptor beta chains from one sample, sequenced in a study of regulatory T cells in long-lasting Graves disease. TCRdb re-analysed the multiplex PCR reads in MiXCR, keeping a single row per CDR3 protein. The sample has 370,000 or so distinct CDR3 sequences; roughly 15% are singletons. A further study also used this sample, focusing on T cells in Graves' hyperthyroidism and ophthalmopathy.

The source material was peripheral blood mononuclear cells (PBMCs), sampled at new diagnosis, from a patient treated with antithyroid drugs. All receptors come from a woman aged 18 to 35 with Graves disease. Each CDR3 is given with its conserved first and last residue. The D gene is left open where the match is weak. Size is stated for part of the rows, as once, few or many counts, or as a class when the clone is expanded.

j_call clone_size v_call d_call cdr3_nt cdr3_aa
TRBJ2-7 many TRBV20-1 TRBD1 TGCAGTGGGGTAGAGGGGGCATACGAGCAGTACTTC CSGVEGAYEQYF
TRBJ2-3 . TRBV7-2 TRBD2 TGTGCCAGCAGCACGTCCCGGACTAGCGGGGGGCTCGGAGATACGCAGTATTTT CASSTSRTSGGLGDTQYF
TRBJ2-1 few TRBV29-1 . TGCAGCGTTTGCCGGGACACGGGGGATGAGCAGTTCTTC CSVCRDTGDEQFF
TRBJ2-4 . TRBV6-1 TRBD2 TGTGCCAGCAGTCACGGGACTAGCGGATTACTAGCCAAAAACATTCAGTACTTC CASSHGTSGLLAKNIQYF
TRBJ2-7 many TRBV18 . TGTGCCAGCTCACCACTTAGGGGAACCTACGAGCAGTACTTC CASSPLRGTYEQYF
TRBJ1-2 once TRBV2 TRBD1 TGTGCCAGCTCGCCTGGTGTTACAGGGGCAAACTATGGCTACACCTTC CASSPGVTGANYGYTF
TRBJ1-2 many TRBV6-1 . TGTGCCAGCAGGGTTTCGGCAGGCCCCTATGGCTACACCTTC CASRVSAGPYGYTF
TRBJ1-3 few TRBV3-1 . TGTGCCAGCAGCCAAGGGGAAGCCCCCTCTGGAAACACCATATATTTT CASSQGEAPSGNTIYF
TRBJ2-1 . TRBV12-3/TRBV12-4 TRBD1 TGTGCCAGCAGGGAACAGGGGAAGCAGTTCTTC CASREQGKQFF
TRBJ1-1 . TRBV20-1 . TGCAGTGTTTTGGGGAACTCAGCGGCTTTCTTT CSVLGNSAAFF
TRBJ2-5 many TRBV3-1 TRBD2 TGTGCCAGCAGCCAAGAGAGACTAGCGGGCAAGGAGACCCAGTACTTC CASSQERLAGKETQYF
TRBJ1-2 many TRBV27 . TGTGCCAGCAGTCCACAGGACAGAGCTAACTATGGCTACACCTTC CASSPQDRANYGYTF
TRBJ2-2 many TRBV7-3 TRBD1 TGTGCCAGCCGTCGACAGGGGGCAACCGGGGAGCTGTTTTTT CASRRQGATGELFF
TRBJ2-1 . TRBV19 TRBD2 TGTGCCAGTCGTCTAGCGGGGGGGCTGGAATTCTACAATGAGCAGTTCTTC CASRLAGGLEFYNEQFF
TRBJ2-6 . TRBV5-4 . TGTGCCAGCAGCTTGAATACACTATCTGGGGCCAACGTCCTGACTTTC CASSLNTLSGANVLTF
TRBJ1-5 . TRBV10-3 TRBD1 TGTGCCATCAGTGGGACAGGGGGCGGTCAGCCCCAGCATTTT CAISGTGGGQPQHF
TRBJ1-5 many TRBV7-8 . TGTGCCAGCAGCGACTCCCAAACATCCAGGGATGACCAGCCCCAGCATTTT CASSDSQTSRDDQPQHF
TRBJ1-2 few TRBV4-1 . TGCGCCAGCAGCCTACAAATCAACTATGGCTACACCTTC CASSLQINYGYTF
TRBJ2-7 few TRBV29-1 . TGCAGCGCCAACACCCCGGGACCCTTCTCCTACGAGCAGTACTTC CSANTPGPFSYEQYF
TRBJ1-2 . TRBV4-1 . TGCGCCAGCAGCTTCTCTCGGGCTGAGAACTATGGCTACACCTTC CASSFSRAENYGYTF
TRBJ2-1 . TRBV12-3/TRBV12-4 TRBD2 TGTGCCAGCACCGTGACTAGCGGATACAATGAGCAGTTCTTC CASTVTSGYNEQFF
TRBJ1-1 few TRBV20-1 . TGCAGTGCTCCCTCCCTTAAGGGCGCCGGCACTGAAGCTTTCTTT CSAPSLKGAGTEAFF
TRBJ2-7 many TRBV3-1 TRBD2 TGTGCCAGCAGCCAAGCGTCCAATACCGGGACTAGCGACTCCTACGAGCAGTACTTC CASSQASNTGTSDSYEQYF
TRBJ1-6 . TRBV18 . TGTGCCAGCTCACGGTCGGCAGATTATAATTCACCCCTCCACTTT CASSRSADYNSPLHF
TRBJ2-7 few TRBV5-1 . TGCGCCAGCAGCCAAGCTAGAACGGGCGAGCAGTACTTC CASSQARTGEQYF
TRBJ2-4 . TRBV20-1 . TGCAGTGCTAGGAGATGGACAGCCAAAAACATTCAGTACTTC CSARRWTAKNIQYF
TRBJ2-1 few TRBV5-5 . TGTGCCAGCAGCTTGGAGGGATGGGAGCAGTTCTTC CASSLEGWEQFF
TRBJ1-5 few TRBV19 . TGTGCCAGTACCCAAGGGGGGTGGGATCAGCCCCAGCATTTT CASTQGGWDQPQHF
TRBJ2-3 many TRBV5-1 . TGCGCCAGCAGCTGGGGATGGAGCGACCCCCGGTGGGGCACAGATACGCAGTATTTT CASSWGWSDPRWGTDTQYF
TRBJ1-1 . TRBV15 . TGTGCCACCAACCTCGGGAGGGCGAACACTGAAGCTTTCTTT CATNLGRANTEAFF
TRBJ1-2 . TRBV28 . TGTGCCAGCGTCACGGCGGGGACCGGTTATGGCTACACCTTC CASVTAGTGYGYTF
TRBJ2-3 . TRBV5-1 . TGCGCCAGCAGTGGTCGGGGGTCTAGCACAGATACGCAGTATTTT CASSGRGSSTDTQYF
TRBJ2-5 . TRBV6-2/TRBV6-3 TRBD2 TGTGCCAGCAGTGAAGCGGGGGGGGAGACCCAGTACTTC CASSEAGGETQYF
TRBJ1-1 few TRBV20-1 . TGCAGTGCCGATAAGGCAGTCCGTGAAGCTTTCTTT CSADKAVREAFF
TRBJ1-1 many TRBV4-1 . TGCGCCAGCAGCCCCCAAGGAGGAGATCTTACTGAAGCTTTCTTT CASSPQGGDLTEAFF
TRBJ1-1 many TRBV2 . TGTGCCAGCAGCGACCTCGGGGGCGGCACTGAAGCTTTCTTT CASSDLGGGTEAFF
TRBJ2-1 . TRBV6-1 TRBD1 TGTGCCAGCAGCATGGGACAGAATAATGAGCAGTTCTTC CASSMGQNNEQFF
TRBJ2-5 many TRBV27 . TGTGCCAGCAGCCCCTTCCCGTCGGCCGGGGAGACCCAGTACTTC CASSPFPSAGETQYF
TRBJ2-3 . TRBV20-1 TRBD2 TGCAGTGCTCGATTGGGGACTAGCGGAGATACGCAGTATTTT CSARLGTSGDTQYF
TRBJ2-7 many TRBV7-3 TRBD1 TGTGCCAGCAGCTTATCGACAGGGGGCTCCGAGCAGTACTTC CASSLSTGGSEQYF
TRBJ2-5 many TRBV20-1 . TGCAGTGCTAGAGGGTGGGCGGGGCGACAAGAGACCCAGTACTTC CSARGWAGRQETQYF
TRBJ2-5 many TRBV2 . TGTGCCAGCAGTGGGCCACGGGGGCCCATTCAAGAGACCCAGTACTTC CASSGPRGPIQETQYF